This T cell receptor (beta chain) is drawn from a study of T-cell reconstitution after alpha-beta-depleted transplantation in children. This CDR3 has 12 amino acids. Germline CDR1 reads SEHNR; CDR2 reads FQNEAQ (reference sequence). Unique molecular identifiers were used in preparing the TCRbeta library. TCRdb used MiXCR to reprocess the PCR reads, holding one entry per CDR3 protein. There are about 690,000 distinct CDR3 sequences in the sample; approximately 17% occur only once, and approximately 1% lies in the top ten. A remark on this clonotype: The germline gene is not matched at one end of the junction; a read error may be the cause.

The TCR sequence derives from a human donor who donated a stem cell graft to a child with acute myeloid leukemia. The rearrangement joins TRBV7-9 to TRBJ2-7; no clear D gene. The sequencing used PBMCs from the stem cell graft donor, collected from the stem cell graft. In DNA form, the CDR3 reads TGTGCCAGCAGCTTGCGGAACTACGACCAGTACTTC. Translating it yields CASSLRNYDQYF.